These T cell receptor beta chains were read from a single sample in a study of T cell responses to AZD1222 COVID-19 vaccine. Profiling relied on immunoSEQ multiplex PCR, and the TCRdb table lists in-frame clones only, not all of them. Among fewer than 100,000 clones, 70% to 90% were seen once, and the ten largest hold approximately 21%. Sample: peripheral blood, taken on day 0 of AZD1222 vaccination. The receptor source for this set is an adult in good health. Both conserved end residues are part of each CDR3. Each record gives: D gene, V gene, J gene, clone size, CDR3 protein, CDR3 DNA. A D gene is named only where the DNA matches it firmly. Clone size is shown for a subset of rows, as once, few, many or a class of expanded clone.

-	TRBV2	TRBJ1-2	-	CASSGGPTNYGYTF	TGTGCCAGCAGTGGGGGACCTACTAACTATGGCTACACCTTC
-	TRBV7-2	TRBJ1-2	-	CASSLDNRGETGYTF	TGTGCCAGCAGCTTAGACAATCGCGGCGAGACAGGCTACACCTTC
-	TRBV6-5	TRBJ1-6	few	CASSYTGGIDSPLHF	TGTGCCAGCAGCTATACGGGGGGTATAGATTCACCCCTCCACTTT
-	TRBV27	TRBJ2-7	-	CASSLSYQSYEQYF	TGTGCCAGCAGTTTATCGTATCAGTCCTACGAGCAGTACTTC
TRBD1	TRBV4-2	TRBJ1-2	-	CASSHSDRAQGYTF	TGTGCCAGCAGCCATTCGGACAGGGCCCAGGGCTACACCTTC
TRBD1	TRBV9	TRBJ2-3	-	CASSVGQGAGDTQYF	TGTGCCAGCAGCGTCGGACAGGGGGCAGGAGATACGCAGTATTTT
-	TRBV6-5	TRBJ1-1	-	CASSNQGLNTEAFF	TGTGCCAGCAGTAACCAGGGGTTGAACACTGAAGCTTTCTTT
-	TRBV2	TRBJ1-6	-	CASSPVANSPLHF	TGTGCCAGCAGTCCGGTTGCTAATTCACCCCTCCACTTT
-	TRBV7-3	TRBJ1-1	-	CASSPQGEGTEAFF	TGTGCCAGCAGCCCCCAAGGGGAGGGCACTGAAGCTTTCTTT
-	TRBV15	TRBJ2-7	-	CATSRGAAEGGYEQYF	TGTGCCACCAGCAGAGGGGCAGCGGAGGGCGGGTACGAGCAGTACTTC
-	TRBV25-1	TRBJ1-6	-	CASSVGTLGENSPLHF	TGTGCCAGCAGTGTCGGGACGCTAGGGGAAAATTCACCCCTCCACTTT
-	TRBV7-2	TRBJ2-7	-	CASSSGTIFYEQYF	TGTGCCAGCAGCTCCGGGACCATTTTTTACGAGCAGTACTTC
-	TRBV20-1	TRBJ1-2	-	CSAKRSYGYTF	TGCAGTGCTAAAAGGAGCTATGGCTACACCTTC
-	TRBV6-6	TRBJ2-7	-	CASSYSKTSFNQEQYF	TGTGCCAGCAGTTACTCGAAAACTAGCTTTAACCAGGAGCAGTACTTC
-	TRBV5-8	TRBJ2-7	-	CASSPNYEQYF	TGTGCCAGCAGCCCCAACTACGAGCAGTACTTC
-	TRBV11-2	TRBJ1-6	-	CASSLVSVRSYNSPLHF	TGTGCCAGCAGCTTAGTGTCGGTCCGCTCCTATAATTCACCCCTCCACTTT
TRBD1	TRBV18	TRBJ2-2	-	CASSLGQSFNTGELFF	TGTGCCAGCTCCCTGGGACAGAGTTTTAACACCGGGGAGCTGTTTTTT
TRBD2	TRBV12-3/TRBV12-4	TRBJ2-3	-	CASSNGEGDTQYF	TGTGCCAGCAGCAATGGGGAGGGGGATACGCAGTATTTT
-	TRBV7-2	TRBJ1-5	few	CASSLGQGSNQPQHF	TGTGCCAGCAGCTTAGGCCAGGGTAGCAATCAGCCCCAGCATTTT
-	TRBV3-1/TRBV3-2	TRBJ2-1	-	CASRPTGYNEQFF	TGTGCCAGCAGGCCGACAGGCTACAATGAGCAGTTCTTC
-	TRBV3-1/TRBV3-2	TRBJ2-2	-	CASSQGRGAAGELFF	TGTGCCAGCAGCCAAGGACGGGGGGCCGCCGGGGAGCTGTTTTTT
-	TRBV3-1/TRBV3-2	TRBJ2-1	once	CASRFDGQTYNEQFF	TGTGCCAGCAGATTCGACGGACAAACCTACAATGAGCAGTTCTTC
-	TRBV5-8	TRBJ2-6	-	CASSLGVYYSGANVLTF	TGTGCCAGCAGCTTGGGGGTCTACTACTCTGGGGCCAACGTCCTGACTTTC
TRBD1	TRBV6-5	TRBJ1-3	-	CASSYSGTGRDTIYF	TGTGCCAGCAGTTACTCAGGGACAGGGAGAGACACCATATATTTT
-	TRBV9	TRBJ2-7	-	CASSTSGQTSYEQYF	TGTGCCAGCAGCACCTCGGGACAAACCTCCTACGAGCAGTACTTC
-	TRBV6-2/TRBV6-3	TRBJ2-1	-	CASSPVLVPRDNEQFF	TGTGCCAGCAGCCCCGTCCTTGTACCACGAGACAATGAGCAGTTCTTC
-	TRBV11-2	TRBJ2-5	-	CASSQRGQGTQYF	TGTGCCAGCAGCCAGAGGGGACAAGGGACCCAGTACTTC
-	TRBV5-4	TRBJ2-6	-	CASSLYAGANVLTF	TGTGCCAGCAGCTTGTATGCTGGGGCCAACGTCCTGACTTTC